These 32 T cell receptor beta chains came from one sample sequenced in a study of T cells in Graves' hyperthyroidism and ophthalmopathy. RNA transcripts served as the template for amplifying TCR beta CDR3 regions. Using the HTBI primer set, a first-round RT-PCR was run on the TCR CDR3. TCRdb reprocessed the multiplex PCR reads via MiXCR and lists one record per CDR3 protein. This table has roughly 250,000 distinct CDR3 sequences, 22% appearing once. The specimen sequenced was blood. These receptors were taken from a young man with Graves' ophthalmopathy.

The chain recombines TRBV20-1 with TRBJ2-1; D call uncertain. V was shortened by 0 bases and J by 1 base, with 10 bases between the two germline ends. CDR1 is DFQATT and CDR2 is SNEGSKA in the germline V gene (reference sequence). The CDR3 length is 15 residues. The CDR3 is CSARDRRISYNEQFF. In DNA, the CDR3 is TGCAGTGCTAGAGATAGGCGCATTTCCTACAATGAGCAGTTCTTC.

The CDR3 here is CASSLEGQLSYEQYF. The CDR3 DNA is TGCGCCAGCAGCTTGGAGGGACAGCTTTCCTACGAGCAGTACTTC. V gene TRBV5-1 combines with J gene TRBJ2-7, with TRBD1 identical over 7 bases. CDR1 SGHRS and CDR2 YFSETQ come from the germline V gene. V shed 0 bases, J shed 1 base, and the junction held 4 bases outside the gene matches. The length of the CDR3 is 15 residues.

This clonotype has a handful of counts. The chain combines TRBV19 with TRBJ1-1; no reliable D call. This CDR3 is built from 12 residues. Per germline, CDR1 LNHDA and CDR2 SQIVND (reference sequence). Between the trimmed V and J ends, which lost 3 bases and 7 bases, there was a span of 9 bases. CDR3 DNA: TGTGCCAGTAGTATTTCTGCGGATGAAGCTTTCTTT. Translation gives CASSISADEAFF.

The sample holds many counts of this clonotype. The V gene is TRBV28, the J gene TRBJ2-1; TRBD2 matches at 10 bases. J lost 8 bases, V lost 3 bases, and 7 bases had no gene match. The CDR3 totals 15 residues. CDR1 is MDHEN and CDR2 is SYDVKM in the germline V gene. The CDR3 loop reads CASSFASSGSDEQFF. For the CDR3, the DNA is TGTGCCAGCAGTTTCGCGTCTAGCGGGAGTGATGAGCAGTTCTTC.

This clonotype was seen many times. The chain couples TRBV12-3 or TRBV12-4 to TRBJ2-3; 11 bases align to TRBD2. With 3 bases clipped from V and 5 bases from J, the junction kept 4 bases outside the gene matches. The CDR3 runs to 15 residues. The DNA for the CDR3 is TGTGCCAGCAGTTTGTCTAGCGGGAGGAGAGATACGCAGTATTTT. This gives the protein CASSLSSGRRDTQYF.

CDR3 amino acids: CASSELGRNQETQYF. CDR3 DNA: TGTGCCAGCAGTGAATTGGGCAGGAACCAAGAGACCCAGTACTTC. This chain joins TRBV25-1 and TRBJ2-5; no clear D gene. Per the germline V gene, CDR1 is MGHDK and CDR2 is SYGVNS. The CDR3 extends over 15 amino acids. Trimming took 1 base from V and 0 from J, leaving 9 bases between them.

In this sample, this clonotype turned up a few times. The chain has TRBV7-9 and TRBJ2-1; the D is unclear. The CDR3 is 13 residues long. Germline CDR1 SEHNR, CDR2 FQNEAQ (reference sequence). V shed 4 bases and J shed 9 bases, with 13 bases lying between them. The CDR3 region is CASSSEDPAEQFF. CDR3 bases: TGTGCCAGCAGCTCCGAGGACCCTGCTGAGCAGTTCTTC.

This clonotype was detected a few times. The rearrangement uses TRBV9 and TRBJ2-6; 10 bases are a match to TRBD1. Germline CDR1 is SGDLS and CDR2 is YYNGEE. After removal of 4 bases from V and 1 base from J, the junction contained 11 bases not matched to a gene. CDR3 size: 19 residues. The CDR3 nucleotides read TGTGCCAGCAGCTTTAGACCCGGGACAGGGGTTTCTGGGGCCAACGTCCTGACTTTC. Translation gives CASSFRPGTGVSGANVLTF.

This clonotype was seen many times. The V and J genes are TRBV20-1 and TRBJ2-3, with D perhaps matching TRBD2 (6 bases). The CDR3 loop spans 15 amino acids. V was clipped by 2 bases and J by 4 bases, with 16 bases between them. Germline-derived CDR1 and CDR2 are DFQATT and SNEGSKA (reference sequence). CDR3 loop: CSARPSVEGSDTQYF. The CDR3 DNA reads TGCAGTGCTAGACCTAGCGTCGAGGGGTCAGATACGCAGTATTTT.

In its sample, this clonotype was seen many times. This chain uses TRBV13 with TRBJ2-5, with D perhaps TRBD1 or TRBD2 (5 bases each). Trimming took off 4 bases at V and 7 bases at J, with 22 bases between the two ends. Germline V gene data show CDR1 as PRHDT and CDR2 as FYEKMQ (reference sequence). This CDR3 region has 16 residues. CDR3 region: CASSSRSWDLEGTQYF. The CDR3, as DNA: TGTGCCAGCAGCTCCCGCTCCTGGGACCTCGAGGGGACCCAGTACTTC.

This clonotype was seen repeatedly, ten times or more. The chain carries TRBV5-1 and TRBJ2-7, with D possibly being TRBD1 (5 bases). Germline V gives CDR1 SGHRS, CDR2 YFSETQ. The CDR3 is made up of 16 amino acids. Between the trimmed V and J ends, which lost 4 bases and 5 bases, there was a span of 22 bases. CDR3 residues: CASSRAQGTPGDEQYF. The CDR3 coding sequence is TGCGCCAGCAGCCGGGCGCAGGGCACCCCTGGGGACGAGCAGTACTTC.

This clonotype turned up a few times. This chain connects TRBV20-1 to TRBJ2-1, with D possibly matching TRBD2 (5 bases). The length of the CDR3 is 14 residues. Germline V gene sequence: CDR1 DFQATT, CDR2 SNEGSKA (reference sequence). CDR3 in amino acids: CSGKTDSSYNEQFF. CDR3 coding DNA: TGCAGCGGGAAGACTGATAGCTCCTACAATGAGCAGTTCTTC.

This clonotype was observed a handful of times. The rearrangement links TRBV28 to TRBJ1-1; no definite D call. The CDR3 is 13 residues long. V was trimmed by 6 bases and J by 4 bases, leaving 12 bases between them. Looked up from germline, CDR1 is MDHEN and CDR2 is SYDVKM. The CDR3 loop is CASRLRASTEAFF. CDR3 coding DNA: TGTGCCAGCAGACTCCGGGCCTCCACTGAAGCTTTCTTT.

J is TRBJ1-3 and V is TRBV5-1, with D perhaps matching TRBD1 (6 bases). CDR3 length: 15 residues. The ends were cut back, 1 base at V and 0 bases at J, with 8 bases in the middle. The V gene's germline CDR1 is SGHRS and CDR2 YFSETQ. In DNA form, the CDR3 reads TGCGCCAGCAGCTTGAGGGGGAACTCTGGAAACACCATATATTTT. Residues: CASSLRGNSGNTIYF.

This clonotype was detected ten times or more. The rearrangement joins TRBV7-2 to TRBJ1-2; D might be TRBD1 (5 bases). Trimming shortened V by 2 bases and J by 4 bases, and 17 bases separated the two germline ends. This CDR3 contains 16 residues. Germline V gene lookup returns CDR1 SGHTA and CDR2 FQGNSA. This chain's CDR3 is CASSLTPRGQGYGYTF. The CDR3 DNA reads as TGTGCCAGCAGCTTAACCCCGAGGGGTCAGGGCTATGGCTACACCTTC. Full variable domain (missing parts from reference TRBV7-2 and TRBJ1-2): GAGVSQSPSNKVTEKGKDVELRCDPISGHTALYWYRQSLGQGLEFLIYFQGNSAPDKSGLPSDRFSAERTGGSVSTLTIQRTQQEDSAVYLCASSLTPRGQGYGYTFGSGTRLTVV.

This chain uses TRBV20-1 with TRBJ2-1, with 12 bases aligning to TRBD2. The CDR3 contains 17 residues. Germline V gene sequence: CDR1 DFQATT, CDR2 SNEGSKA (reference sequence). J lost 7 bases, V lost 0 bases, and 10 bases had no gene match. The DNA for the CDR3 is TGCAGTGCTAGAGATCGCCTAGCGGGAGGGCCGTGGAATGAGCAGTTCTTC. Its protein is CSARDRLAGGPWNEQFF.

This clonotype was seen more than once but under ten times. The chain is built from TRBV29-1 and TRBJ2-3; D may be TRBD2 (6 bases). Per the germline V gene, CDR1 is SQVTM and CDR2 is ANQGSEA. Trimming took off 4 bases at V and 2 bases at J, with 19 bases between the two ends. The CDR3 has 16 residues. The CDR3 reads CSVVGLNLQYTDTQYF. The CDR3 bases are TGCAGCGTTGTGGGACTCAACCTACAATACACAGATACGCAGTATTTT.

The chain carries TRBV27 and TRBJ1-2, with a tentative D call TRBD1 (5 bases). CDR1 and CDR2 from the germline V gene are MNHEY and SMNVEV (reference sequence). The V end lost 1 base, the J end lost 0 bases, and 9 bases lay between the germline ends. The CDR3 totals 15 residues. The DNA of the CDR3 is TGTGCCAGCAGTTTATATTTCAGGGCTAACTATGGCTACACCTTC. It is translated as CASSLYFRANYGYTF.

This clonotype was detected a few times. Written as DNA, the CDR3 is TGCGCCAGCAATCTCCCAGGACTCGAGCAGTACTTC. Its protein product is CASNLPGLEQYF. V usage is TRBV10-2 and J usage is TRBJ2-7; tentatively, D is TRBD2 (5 bases). CDR1 and CDR2 (germline): WSHSY, SAAADI. V was cut by 7 bases and J by 6 bases, with 13 bases left in between. The CDR3 spans 12 residues.

This clonotype was seen a few times. The rearrangement links TRBV7-8 to TRBJ1-5; D is undetermined. Trimming removed 5 bases at V and 10 bases at J, with 12 bases between. The CDR3 length is 12 residues. Germline CDR1 and CDR2: SGHVS and FQNEAQ. CDR3: CASSPARGPQHF. In nucleotides, the CDR3 is TGTGCCAGCAGCCCCGCTCGGGGACCCCAGCATTTT.

This chain connects TRBV19 to TRBJ2-3; 7 nucleotides match TRBD1. Germline trimming cut 5 bases from V and 4 bases from J; bases unmatched to any gene: 9. The germline CDR1 and CDR2 sequences are LNHDA and SQIVND (reference sequence). The CDR3 length is 15 residues. The CDR3 sequence: CASSSLGGFADTQYF. The DNA of the CDR3 is TGTGCCAGTAGTTCGTTAGGGGGCTTCGCAGATACGCAGTATTTT.

V and J are TRBV6-9 and TRBJ1-2; 9 bases are a match to TRBD1. In germline, CDR1 is MNHGY, CDR2 SVAAGI. V gave up 4 bases and J gave up 2 bases; unmatched junction bases: 11. The CDR3 is 17 amino acids. In DNA, the CDR3 is TGTGCCAGCAGTTCCCCCGGGACAGGGTTCCAAAACTATGGCTACACCTTC. Residues: CASSSPGTGFQNYGYTF.

This sequence joins TRBV24-1 and TRBJ2-7; TRBD1 agrees at 9 bases. Unmatched junction bases numbered 10, after V lost 5 bases and J lost 6 bases. CDR3 length equals 15 residues. Per the germline V gene, CDR1 is KGHDR and CDR2 is SFDVKD. The CDR3 here is CATSASGTGFGEQYF. The CDR3 nucleotides read TGTGCCACCAGTGCTTCCGGGACAGGGTTCGGCGAGCAGTACTTC.

This clonotype has only a few counts. The chain carries TRBV20-1 and TRBJ2-1, with 8 bases lining up with TRBD2. Trimming removed 5 bases from V and 1 base from J; junction bases left unmatched: 7. Germline V gives CDR1 DFQATT, CDR2 SNEGSKA (reference sequence). The CDR3 runs 15 residues. CDR3 residues: CSAELGLASYNEQFF. The CDR3 DNA reads TGCAGTGCTGAACTAGGACTAGCATCCTACAATGAGCAGTTCTTC.

The rearrangement links TRBV28 to TRBJ2-5, with a weak D call TRBD1 (8 bases). CDR1 and CDR2 (germline): MDHEN, SYDVKM. This CDR3 spans 13 amino acids. The germline V and J ends were trimmed by 6 bases and 7 bases, with 15 bases remaining between them. This CDR3 reads CASRTGEGVTQYF. DNA of the CDR3: TGTGCCAGCAGGACAGGGGAGGGAGTGACCCAGTACTTC.

This clonotype was seen repeatedly, ten times or more. The chain has TRBV5-6 and TRBJ1-4; D call uncertain. The germline V gene encodes CDR1 SGHDT and CDR2 YYEEEE. The V gene lost 4 bases and the J gene lost 4 bases, with 5 bases spanning the gap. The CDR3 loop spans 12 amino acids. The CDR3, as DNA: TGTGCCAGCAGCCTGGGTAATGAAAAACTGTTTTTT. It translates to CASSLGNEKLFF.

The V gene is TRBV5-1, the J gene TRBJ2-5, with 10 bases fitting TRBD2. The V segment lost 2 bases and the J segment 1 base; nucleotides outside the gene matches: 5. Germline values: CDR1 SGHRS, CDR2 YFSETQ. The CDR3 loop spans 16 amino acids. CDR3 bases: TGCGCCAGCAGCTTCGGGGCTAGCGGGGGCCAAGAGACCCAGTACTTC. Protein: CASSFGASGGQETQYF.

This clonotype was counted a few times. The rearrangement links TRBV3-1 to TRBJ1-6; 8 nucleotides agree with TRBD1. In germline, CDR1 is LGHDT, CDR2 YNNKEL (reference sequence). The CDR3 covers 12 residues. The V segment lost 6 bases and the J segment 11 bases; nucleotides outside the gene matches: 3. CDR3 DNA sequence: TGTGCCAGCAGTCGACAGGGGACACCCCTCCACTTT. It yields the protein CASSRQGTPLHF.

This clonotype has at least ten counts. This rearrangement joins TRBV2 to TRBJ1-1, with a tentative D call TRBD1 (5 bases). Germline loops: CDR1 SNHLY, CDR2 FYNNEI. V lost 3 bases to trimming and J lost 4 bases, with 12 bases between them. CDR3 length: 14 residues. The CDR3 loop is CASSDLGASTEAFF. The CDR3 nucleotides read TGTGCCAGCAGTGATTTAGGGGCGAGCACTGAAGCTTTCTTT.

The chain recombines TRBV9 with TRBJ1-1; 10 positions match TRBD1. The CDR3 is made up of 14 amino acids. Germline CDR1 is SGDLS and CDR2 is YYNGEE. Trimming took 4 bases from V and 8 from J; bases not matched to a gene: 8. CDR3 loop: CASSLAPGQGEAFF. The CDR3 DNA follows: TGTGCCAGCAGCCTCGCACCGGGACAGGGGGAAGCTTTCTTT.

This clonotype was recorded at least ten times. J is TRBJ2-1 and V is TRBV7-2; D may be TRBD2 (5 bases). There are 15 residues in the CDR3. The germline V and J ends were trimmed by 1 base and 7 bases, with 14 bases remaining between them. Germline V CDR1 and CDR2: SGHTA, FQGNSA. In DNA form, the CDR3 reads TGTGCCAGCAGCTTAGGTGTTTTAGCGATGAATGAGCAGTTCTTC. As protein: CASSLGVLAMNEQFF.

This clonotype was counted many times. This rearrangement joins TRBV30 to TRBJ2-2; the D is unclear. The CDR3 has 14 residues. CDR1 and CDR2 (germline): GTSNPN, SVGIG (reference sequence). Trimming took 4 bases from V and 6 from J, leaving 15 bases between them. This CDR3 is CAWTRTDSSGELFF. In DNA, the CDR3 is TGTGCCTGGACCCGGACCGATTCCTCCGGGGAGCTGTTTTTT.